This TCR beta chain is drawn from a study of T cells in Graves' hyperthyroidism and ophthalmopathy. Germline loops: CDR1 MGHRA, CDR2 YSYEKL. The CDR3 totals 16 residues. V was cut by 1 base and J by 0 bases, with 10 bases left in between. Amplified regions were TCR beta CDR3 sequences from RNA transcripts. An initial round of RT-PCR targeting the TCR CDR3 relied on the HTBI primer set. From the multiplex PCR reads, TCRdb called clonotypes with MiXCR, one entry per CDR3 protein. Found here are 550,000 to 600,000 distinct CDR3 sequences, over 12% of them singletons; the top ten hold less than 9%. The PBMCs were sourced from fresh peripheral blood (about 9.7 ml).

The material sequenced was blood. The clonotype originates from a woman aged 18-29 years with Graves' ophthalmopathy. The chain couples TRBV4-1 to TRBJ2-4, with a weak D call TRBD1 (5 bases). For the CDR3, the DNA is TGCGCCAGCAGCCAAGGAAAAGGGGAAGCCAAAAACATTCAGTACTTC. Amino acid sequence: CASSQGKGEAKNIQYF.